This T cell receptor beta chain was sequenced in a study of T cell repertoires in cytomegalovirus infection. In TCRdb, the reads were re-called with MiXCR into one record per CDR3 protein. The sample comprises 360,000 or so distinct CDR3 sequences, about 35% of which are singletons, and less than 15% rests with the top ten. To note about this clonotype: Antigen: not known.

V shed 0 bases and J 12 bases; nucleotides not matched to a gene: 2. The CDR3 has 13 residues. The germline gives CDR1 SGHRS, CDR2 YFSETQ. Material: cultured PBMCs, obtained from culture after CMV antigen stimulation. The chain joins TRBV5-1 to TRBJ2-1, with 11 bases matching TRBD2. This clonotype was obtained from a human donor in good health (CMV status not recorded). Some clones in this sample may be carry-over from other donors' samples. The CDR3 sequence: CASSLALAGGQFF. The CDR3 bases are TGCGCCAGCAGCTTGGCCCTAGCGGGAGGGCAGTTCTTC.